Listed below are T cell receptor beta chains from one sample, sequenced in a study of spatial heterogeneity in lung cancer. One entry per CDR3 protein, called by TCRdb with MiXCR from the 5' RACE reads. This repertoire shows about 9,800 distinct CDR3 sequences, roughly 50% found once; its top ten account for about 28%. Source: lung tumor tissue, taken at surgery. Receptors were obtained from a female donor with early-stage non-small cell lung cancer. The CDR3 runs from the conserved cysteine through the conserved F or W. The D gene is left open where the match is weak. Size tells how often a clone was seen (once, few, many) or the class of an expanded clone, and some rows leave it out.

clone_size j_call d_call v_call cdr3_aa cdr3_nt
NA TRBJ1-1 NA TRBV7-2 CASSLGVGTEAFF TGTGCCAGCAGCTTAGGGGTGGGAACTGAAGCTTTCTTT
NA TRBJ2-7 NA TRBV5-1 CASSPREGSSYEQYF TGCGCCAGCAGCCCGCGAGAGGGTTCCTCTTACGAGCAGTACTTC
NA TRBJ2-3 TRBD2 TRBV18 CASSPRRLAGVRDTQYF TGTGCCAGCTCACCAAGAAGATTAGCGGGGGTAAGAGATACGCAGTATTTT
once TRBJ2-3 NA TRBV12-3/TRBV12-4 CASSLGGRDTQYF TGTGCCAGCAGTTTAGGAGGGCGAGATACGCAGTATTTT
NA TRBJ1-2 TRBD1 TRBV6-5 CATYRDRGVYGYTF TGTGCCACGTACCGGGACAGGGGAGTCTATGGCTACACCTTC
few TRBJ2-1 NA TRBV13 CASSLYPGGDPFF TGTGCCAGCAGCTTATATCCCGGCGGGGACCCGTTCTTC
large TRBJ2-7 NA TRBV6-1 CASSEAGSYEQYF TGTGCCAGCAGTGAAGCGGGGTCCTACGAGCAGTACTTC
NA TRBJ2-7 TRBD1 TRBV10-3 CAIREGGQFSYEQYF TGTGCCATCCGAGAAGGGGGACAGTTCTCCTACGAGCAGTACTTC
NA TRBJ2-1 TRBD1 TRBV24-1 CATSDLKTRDRGDEQFF TGTGCCACCAGTGATCTGAAAACACGGGACAGGGGCGATGAGCAGTTCTTC
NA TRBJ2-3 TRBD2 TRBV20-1 CSARPGLEGTQYF TGCAGTGCTCGGCCGGGACTAGAGGGTACGCAGTATTTT
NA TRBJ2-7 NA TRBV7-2 CASSLGYFSYEQYF TGTGCCAGCAGCTTAGGGTATTTCTCCTACGAGCAGTACTTC
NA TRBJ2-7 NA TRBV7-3 CASSPRPYEQYF TGTGCCAGCAGCCCTCGTCCCTACGAGCAGTACTTC
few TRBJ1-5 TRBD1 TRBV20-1 CSARAPQGAAQHF TGCAGTGCTAGAGCGCCCCAGGGGGCAGCCCAGCATTTT
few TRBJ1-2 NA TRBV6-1 CASRFRGGGYGYTF TGTGCCAGCAGGTTTCGAGGCGGTGGCTATGGCTACACCTTC
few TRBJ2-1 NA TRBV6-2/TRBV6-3 CASSEGWYNEQFF TGTGCCAGCAGTGAAGGTTGGTACAATGAGCAGTTCTTC
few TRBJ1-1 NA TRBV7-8 CASSKLTGNTEAFF TGTGCCAGCAGCAAGCTGACGGGGAACACTGAAGCTTTCTTT
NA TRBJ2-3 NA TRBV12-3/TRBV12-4 CASSLRGRDTQYF TGTGCCAGCAGTTTAAGGGGGAGGGATACGCAGTATTTT
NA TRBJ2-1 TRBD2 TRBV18 CASSPTSGGRNEQFF TGTGCCAGCTCACCAACTAGCGGGGGGAGGAATGAGCAGTTCTTC
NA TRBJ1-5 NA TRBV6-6 CASSSGTTNQPQHF TGTGCCAGCAGCTCCGGGACAACAAATCAGCCCCAGCATTTT
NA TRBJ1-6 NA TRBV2 CASRAGQRYNSPLHF TGTGCCAGCAGAGCCGGACAGCGCTATAATTCACCCCTCCACTTT
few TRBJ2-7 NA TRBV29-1 CSVVSDSYEQYF TGCAGCGTTGTCTCAGATTCCTACGAGCAGTACTTC
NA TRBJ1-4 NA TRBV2 CASSMRGSPGREKLFF TGTGCCAGCAGTATGCGGGGAAGTCCAGGGCGGGAAAAACTGTTTTTT
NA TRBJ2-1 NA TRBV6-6 CASRSRAASSSYNEQFF TGTGCCAGCAGGTCGAGGGCGGCGAGTAGCTCCTACAATGAGCAGTTCTTC
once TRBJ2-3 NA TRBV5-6 CATGRADTQYF TGTGCCACCGGAAGAGCGGATACGCAGTATTTT
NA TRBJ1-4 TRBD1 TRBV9 CASSKTGATNEKLFF TGTGCCAGCAGCAAAACAGGGGCAACTAATGAAAAACTGTTTTTT
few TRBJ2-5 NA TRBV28 CASSTGFGETQYF TGTGCCAGCAGTACAGGGTTCGGGGAGACCCAGTACTTC
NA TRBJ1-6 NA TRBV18 CASSANLGSPLHF TGTGCCAGCTCAGCCAACTTGGGCTCACCCCTCCACTTT
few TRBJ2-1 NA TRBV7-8 CASSPGSSATYNEQFF TGTGCCAGCAGCCCCGGGAGTAGCGCTACCTACAATGAGCAGTTCTTC
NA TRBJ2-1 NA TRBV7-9 CASSLAAAYNEQFF TGTGCCAGCAGCCTCGCGGCGGCCTACAATGAGCAGTTCTTC
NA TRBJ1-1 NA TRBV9 CASSASPGGLGTEAFF TGTGCCAGCAGCGCTTCCCCCGGCGGGTTGGGGACTGAAGCTTTCTTT
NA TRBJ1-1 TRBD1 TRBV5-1 CASSLGDRNTEAFF TGCGCCAGCAGCTTGGGGGACAGGAACACTGAAGCTTTCTTT
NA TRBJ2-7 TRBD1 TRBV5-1 CASSLAAGQGFYEQYF TGCGCCAGCAGCTTGGCGGCCGGACAGGGGTTTTACGAGCAGTACTTC
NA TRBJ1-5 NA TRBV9 CASSVRPENQPQHF TGTGCCAGCAGCGTAAGGCCAGAAAATCAGCCCCAGCATTTT
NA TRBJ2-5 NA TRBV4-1 CASSQDFARVGTQYF TGCGCCAGCAGCCAAGATTTTGCGCGGGTCGGGACCCAGTACTTC
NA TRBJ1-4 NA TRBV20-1 CSARGVGVEKLFF TGCAGTGCTAGAGGAGTTGGAGTCGAAAAACTGTTTTTT
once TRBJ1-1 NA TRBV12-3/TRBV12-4 CASSYTQNTEAFF TGTGCCAGCAGTTATACACAGAACACTGAAGCTTTCTTT
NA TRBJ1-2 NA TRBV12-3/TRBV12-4 CASSFRFYGYTF TGTGCCAGCAGTTTTCGGTTCTATGGCTACACCTTC
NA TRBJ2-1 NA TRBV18 CASSNPGLGGSYNEQFF TGTGCCAGCTCAAACCCTGGATTGGGGGGCTCCTACAATGAGCAGTTCTTC
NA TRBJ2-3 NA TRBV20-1 CSASSVRDTQYF TGCAGTGCTAGTTCGGTTCGGGATACGCAGTATTTT
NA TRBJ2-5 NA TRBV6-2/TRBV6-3 CASSRRGIRQETQYF TGTGCCAGCAGTCGACGGGGGATACGTCAAGAGACCCAGTACTTC
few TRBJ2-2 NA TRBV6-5 CASSYSALGTGELFF TGTGCCAGCAGTTACTCGGCGTTGGGCACCGGGGAGCTGTTTTTT
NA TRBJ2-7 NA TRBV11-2 CASSPDLGPYEQYF TGTGCCAGCAGTCCTGATCTCGGACCCTACGAGCAGTACTTC
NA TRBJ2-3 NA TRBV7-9 CASSSRTSTDTQYF TGTGCCAGCAGCTCTCGGACCAGCACAGATACGCAGTATTTT
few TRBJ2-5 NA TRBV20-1 CSARVSRISGRIGETQYF TGCAGTGCTAGAGTCTCTCGGATTTCGGGGCGGATTGGCGAGACCCAGTACTTC